This T cell receptor beta chain was sequenced in a study of immune cell composition in non-small cell lung cancer (TCRdb year 2017). Looking at the study overall: Histologic subtype, mainly lung adenocarcinoma or squamous cell carcinoma, was assigned on the basis of H&E together with p63, CK5, Napsin A and TTF-1 immunohistochemistry. For supplementary cohort #1, made up of more than eight lung adenocarcinoma cases, paired tumour/lung TCR-beta sequencing was done and TIL populations were generated so that tumour reactivity could be assessed. Several tumour specimens with TCR-beta data were rare histological subtypes and were excluded from the subtype comparisons. TCR-beta sequencing from Adaptive Biotechnologies was done on 34 paired sets of NSCLC tumour and non-adjacent lung specimens and on some 27 tumour-only specimens. Broader findings and caveats from the paper: In around ten adenocarcinoma cases, a strong correlation was found between maximal tumour-associated clone frequency and TIL tumour reactivity, whereas no such correlation was found between overall clonality and TIL tumour reactivity. Only around ten cases were included in the reactivity cohort, and sequence sharing between tumour-reactive clones and the dominant in vivo tumour-associated clones was not shown. No significant correlation was found between tumour TCR-beta clonality and smoking pack-years. Nearly half of NSCLC cases had tumour-associated clones >0.5%, found in roughly 35% of adenocarcinomas compared with 75% to 80% of squamous carcinomas. Compared with lung adenocarcinoma tumours, lung squamous cell carcinoma showed significantly higher Top 10 clone scores and productive clonality.

Frozen aliquots of unsorted single-cell suspensions were used for genomic DNA extraction with the QIAamp DNA kit. Surgically resected non-small cell lung cancer tissue was used for the tumour samples. Tissues were received within 2 hours of resection and were immediately processed into single-cell suspensions. Tissue was broken up mechanically, digested enzymatically with DNase I, collagenase I and hyaluronidase for about 29 minutes at 37 degrees C, and then filtered and RBC-lysed. A two-step multiplex PCR amplified TCR-beta CDR3 regions from genomic DNA, and the second step of the PCR added Illumina-compatible adaptors. As a commercial immunoSEQ service, TCR-beta immunosequencing was carried out on an Illumina platform. Turning to the authors' computational methods: Two measures summarised the repertoires: productive clonality, and Top 10 Clones, meaning the percentage of T-cell templates coming from the ten most frequent sequences. Productive clonality had a range of 0 to 1, where 1 means a monoclonal population. Tumour-associated clones, identified using log10 scatter plots, were defined as sequences that made up at least 0.1% of tumour T-cell templates and were not found in the matched non-adjacent lung. Student's t-tests were used for two-group comparisons, ANOVA was used for stages, and linear regression was used for relationships, with analyses conducted in GraphPad Prism7 and R. Sourced from immuneACCESS, this table was stored by TCRdb with only in-frame sequences that have V and J called. A share of the clones is absent; for the studies checked, an unresolved V gene accounts for under half, and the remainder has no known explanation. The V and J calls and the clone size are those of that table, but D and trimming were determined from the DNA. For this sample the table gives some 15,000 clones, of which approximately 81% were detected only once. Together, the top ten hold around 10% of the sample.

This clone is classified as medium-sized (0.01 to 0.1%). Which antigen it targets is not known. No base quality values were provided; no much bigger clone lies one nucleotide off. Spanning cysteine to phenylalanine, the CDR3 consists of 12 amino acids. The CDR3 DNA has 36 bases and is translated from base 1. The CDR1 and CDR2 encoded by the germline V gene are MDHEN and SYDVKM. The trim is 5 bases for V and 6 bases for J, with a gap of 11 bases between the germline ends. The sequence came from a human donor with non-small cell lung cancer. This sequence uses TRBV28 and TRBJ2-7; a tentative D call is TRBD2 (5 bases match). Sequencing was carried out using lung tumor tissue. The CDR3 corresponds to CASSVAGFEQYF. The nucleotide sequence is given as TGTGCCAGCAGTGTCGCGGGTTTCGAGCAGTACTTC.